Listed below are T cell receptor beta chains from one sample, sequenced in a study of T cells in tumors after PD-1 blockade. Sequencing was performed with immunoSEQ multiplex PCR; in TCRdb, only in-frame clones are kept and a portion is missing. The sample includes some 4,500 clones, 65% to 75% of them seen just once. The material sequenced was tumor tissue, taken before anti-PD-1 treatment. The receptors here all came from a human donor with basal cell carcinoma. Both conserved end residues are part of each CDR3. The D gene is left open where the match is weak. Clone size is stated in some rows and not others, as once, few, many or a class when expanded.

j_call v_call d_call clone_size cdr3_aa cdr3_nt
TRBJ2-3 TRBV5-1 TRBD1 few CASSWRQGTDTQYF TGCGCCAGCAGCTGGAGACAGGGGACAGATACGCAGTATTTT
TRBJ1-1 TRBV10-3 . few CAISGTENTEAFF TGTGCCATCAGTGGGACGGAGAACACTGAAGCTTTCTTT
TRBJ1-4 TRBV28 TRBD1 . CASSLSGTGRNEKLFF TGTGCCAGCAGTTTATCCGGGACAGGGAGGAATGAAAAACTGTTTTTT
TRBJ1-5 TRBV27 TRBD1 . CASSFTGGSQPQHF TGTGCCAGCAGTTTTACAGGGGGAAGTCAGCCCCAGCATTTT
TRBJ1-1 TRBV4-2 . . CASSPSPGEGVIGTEAFF TGTGCCAGCAGCCCCTCACCCGGGGAGGGGGTGATAGGCACTGAAGCTTTCTTT
TRBJ1-2 TRBV28 . . CASWQTNYGYTF TGTGCCAGCTGGCAGACTAACTATGGCTACACCTTC
TRBJ2-7 TRBV2 . . CASSEGFPYEQYF TGTGCCAGCAGTGAAGGCTTCCCCTACGAGCAGTACTTC
TRBJ2-1 TRBV2 . once CASSDGGNDWSPGQFF TGTGCCAGCAGTGATGGAGGGAACGACTGGTCGCCCGGGCAGTTCTTC
TRBJ1-2 TRBV2 . few CASSEIGQARGGYTF TGTGCCAGCAGTGAAATAGGGCAGGCGAGGGGTGGCTACACCTTC
TRBJ2-5 TRBV29-1 . . CSIEGRGETQYF TGCAGCATTGAAGGCAGGGGTGAGACCCAGTACTTC
TRBJ1-2 TRBV7-9 . . CASSLQGLNYGYTF TGTGCCAGCAGCTTACAGGGGTTAAACTATGGCTACACCTTC
TRBJ1-4 TRBV14 . . CASPHRETNEKLFF TGTGCCAGCCCCCACAGGGAGACTAATGAAAAACTGTTTTTT
TRBJ2-3 TRBV28 TRBD2 . CASSLFGSGRAVTDTQYF TGTGCCAGCAGTTTATTTGGTAGCGGGAGGGCCGTAACAGATACGCAGTATTTT
TRBJ1-1 TRBV9 . few CASSVDPPTGVDTEAFF TGTGCCAGCAGCGTCGACCCTCCTACGGGGGTGGACACTGAAGCTTTCTTT
TRBJ2-7 TRBV24-1 . . CATSDSGTALYEQYF TGTGCCACCAGTGATTCCGGGACGGCACTCTACGAGCAGTACTTC
TRBJ1-5 TRBV27 . . CASKSLLGGLNQPQHF TGTGCCAGCAAATCCCTTCTTGGAGGGCTTAATCAGCCCCAGCATTTT
TRBJ2-1 TRBV19 . . CASRPLPSSYNEQFF TGTGCCAGTAGGCCCCTACCAAGCTCCTACAATGAGCAGTTCTTC
TRBJ1-2 TRBV7-9 . . CASSSDRTYGYTF TGTGCCAGCAGCTCCGACCGTACCTATGGCTACACCTTC
TRBJ2-7 TRBV7-9 . few CASSPGQSSYEQYF TGTGCCAGCAGCCCCGGACAAAGCTCCTACGAGCAGTACTTC
TRBJ2-7 TRBV30 . . CAWTPGRTDEQYF TGTGCCTGGACCCCGGGACGGACTGACGAGCAGTACTTC
TRBJ2-5 TRBV6-5 TRBD1 . CASSYRGQGGEWTQYF TGTGCCAGCAGTTACCGTGGACAGGGGGGCGAATGGACCCAGTACTTC
TRBJ1-1 TRBV7-2 . . CASSARDWGSEAFF TGTGCCAGCAGCGCAAGGGACTGGGGTTCTGAAGCTTTCTTT
TRBJ1-6 TRBV18 . . CASSPMEAGDNSPLHF TGTGCCAGCTCACCAATGGAGGCGGGGGATAATTCACCCCTCCACTTT
TRBJ2-7 TRBV10-2 TRBD2 few CASTGGLGYEQYF TGCGCCAGCACTGGGGGACTAGGCTACGAGCAGTACTTC
TRBJ2-4 TRBV5-1 . . CASSLEPRGIQNIQYF TGCGCCAGCAGCTTGGAGCCCAGGGGCATCCAAAACATTCAGTACTTC
TRBJ2-3 TRBV7-9 . . CASSLASRVTKGVDTQYF TGTGCCAGCAGCTTAGCGTCCAGGGTAACGAAGGGGGTAGATACGCAGTATTTT
TRBJ2-1 TRBV4-1 . few CASSQGLPNEQFF TGCGCCAGCAGCCAAGGCCTTCCGAATGAGCAGTTCTTC
TRBJ1-1 TRBV12-3/TRBV12-4 . . CASSLRGQAAFF TGTGCCAGCAGTCTGCGGGGGCAAGCAGCTTTCTTT
TRBJ2-2 TRBV19 TRBD1 . CASTAGQGATGELFF TGTGCCAGTACCGCGGGACAGGGGGCCACCGGGGAGCTGTTTTTT
TRBJ2-3 TRBV12-3/TRBV12-4 . . CASSPGPPKQYF TGTGCCAGCAGCCCTGGACCCCCTAAGCAGTATTTT
TRBJ2-5 TRBV7-3 . . CASSLGRGGGQETQYF TGTGCCAGCAGCTTAGGACGCGGGGGCGGGCAAGAGACCCAGTACTTC
TRBJ2-2 TRBV3-1/TRBV3-2 TRBD1 . CASSRQGTNTGELFF TGTGCCAGCAGCCGACAGGGAACGAACACCGGGGAGCTGTTTTTT
TRBJ2-1 TRBV2 . . CASGSESYNEQFF TGTGCCAGCGGGAGTGAGTCCTACAATGAGCAGTTCTTC
TRBJ2-3 TRBV3-1/TRBV3-2 TRBD2 . CASSLQTSGSTDTQYF TGTGCCAGCAGCCTACAGACTAGCGGGAGTACAGATACGCAGTATTTT
TRBJ2-7 TRBV5-5 . . CASSLDGDLSYEQYF TGTGCCAGCAGCTTGGATGGGGATCTTAGCTACGAGCAGTACTTC
TRBJ2-3 TRBV4-3 . few CASSQTFSTDTQYF TGCGCCAGCAGCCAAACCTTTTCCACAGATACGCAGTATTTT
TRBJ1-2 TRBV18 . few CASSLSNYGYTF TGTGCCAGCTCCCTCTCTAACTATGGCTACACCTTC
TRBJ1-2 TRBV12-3/TRBV12-4 . . CASSGVGVVGYTF TGTGCCAGCAGTGGGGTAGGGGTAGTGGGCTACACCTTC
TRBJ1-5 TRBV19 . . CASSPQIGQYNQPQHF TGTGCCAGTAGCCCACAAATTGGACAGTACAATCAGCCCCAGCATTTT
TRBJ2-7 TRBV27 TRBD2 . CASGRTSGGPYEQYF TGTGCCAGCGGGAGGACTAGCGGGGGCCCCTACGAGCAGTACTTC
TRBJ1-2 TRBV5-4 . . CASSLGREGYGYTF TGTGCCAGCAGCTTGGGCAGGGAGGGCTATGGCTACACCTTC